A selection of T cell receptor beta chains follows, all from one sample in a study of blood T cell repertoires in COVID-19. Sequenced by immunoSEQ multiplex PCR; TCRdb stores in-frame clones only, minus some. The sample lists hundreds of thousands of clones; nearly 90% were seen once. The sequenced sample consisted of peripheral blood. The receptor set was obtained from a man younger than 35 with active or convalescent COVID-19. The CDR3 runs from the conserved cysteine through the conserved F or W. A D gene is named only where the DNA matches it firmly. Expanded clones are given a class, and other clones once, few, many or no size at all.

J | size | V | D | CDR3 | DNA
TRBJ1-2 | NA | TRBV5-1 | NA | CASSLGQNVNYGYTF | TGCGCCAGCAGCCTCGGACAGAATGTTAACTATGGCTACACCTTC
TRBJ2-7 | few | TRBV5-4 | TRBD2 | CASSLKRGSREQYF | TGTGCCAGCAGCCTAAAGCGGGGGAGCAGGGAGCAGTACTTC
TRBJ2-3 | NA | TRBV5-4 | TRBD1 | CASSTRDRSTDTQYF | TGTGCCAGCAGCACCCGGGACAGATCCACAGATACGCAGTATTTT
TRBJ1-2 | NA | TRBV29-1 | NA | CSVEVGQRAGYTF | TGCAGCGTTGAAGTAGGACAGCGAGCTGGCTACACCTTC
TRBJ1-2 | NA | TRBV2 | TRBD1 | CASRETGVGYTF | TGTGCCAGCAGAGAAACAGGGGTCGGCTACACCTTC
TRBJ2-7 | few | TRBV2 | TRBD1 | CASLRGRNTYEQYF | TGTGCCAGCCTCAGGGGGCGAAATACCTACGAGCAGTACTTC
TRBJ1-1 | NA | TRBV6-6 | NA | CASSYGGQKNTEAFF | TGTGCCAGCAGTTATGGAGGACAGAAGAACACTGAAGCTTTCTTT
TRBJ1-1 | once | TRBV7-2 | NA | CASSLPFLDTEAFF | TGTGCCAGCAGCTTACCTTTTCTCGACACTGAAGCTTTCTTT
TRBJ2-7 | NA | TRBV4-2 | NA | CASSQESLAYEQYF | TGTGCCAGCAGCCAAGAGTCTCTAGCCTACGAGCAGTACTTC
TRBJ1-2 | NA | TRBV7-2 | TRBD1 | CASSSRTGTYGYTF | TGTGCCAGCAGCTCTAGGACAGGGACCTATGGCTACACCTTC
TRBJ2-7 | NA | TRBV2 | NA | CASSGLHKTGTLSYEQYF | TGTGCCAGCAGCGGCCTACATAAAACCGGGACTCTCTCCTACGAGCAGTACTTC
TRBJ2-3 | NA | TRBV5-1 | TRBD1 | CASSYGQGTGTDTQYF | TGCGCCAGCAGCTACGGACAGGGGACGGGCACAGATACGCAGTATTTT
TRBJ1-4 | NA | TRBV13 | NA | CASSSRLGGEKLFF | TGTGCCAGCAGCTCTCGACTGGGTGGTGAAAAACTGTTTTTT
TRBJ2-2 | NA | TRBV13 | TRBD2 | CASSPLAGGPPGELFF | TGTGCCAGCAGCCCTTTGGCGGGAGGGCCCCCCGGGGAGCTGTTTTTT
TRBJ1-1 | few | TRBV18 | TRBD1 | CASSLPTGGTTEAFF | TGTGCCAGCTCACTTCCTACAGGGGGGACAACTGAAGCTTTCTTT
TRBJ2-7 | NA | TRBV28 | TRBD1 | CASSLAPTGEQYF | TGTGCCAGCAGTTTAGCCCCGACAGGGGAGCAGTACTTC
TRBJ2-5 | NA | TRBV7-3 | NA | CASSYGVGFRETQYF | TGTGCCAGCAGCTACGGGGTCGGGTTCAGAGAGACCCAGTACTTC
TRBJ2-1 | NA | TRBV5-1 | TRBD1 | CASSGQGYVDEQFF | TGCGCCAGCAGCGGACAGGGGTATGTCGATGAGCAGTTCTTC
TRBJ2-7 | NA | TRBV10-3 | NA | CAISPDFSEQYF | TGTGCCATCAGCCCGGACTTTTCCGAGCAGTACTTC
TRBJ2-7 | NA | TRBV5-1 | NA | CASSTQGMAYEQYF | TGCGCCAGCAGCACACAGGGAATGGCCTACGAGCAGTACTTC
TRBJ1-6 | NA | TRBV2 | TRBD1 | CASSADRNSPLHF | TGTGCCAGCAGTGCGGACAGGAATTCACCCCTCCACTTT
TRBJ1-4 | NA | TRBV7-9 | NA | CASSLSETANEKLFF | TGTGCCAGCAGCTTAAGTGAAACAGCTAATGAAAAACTGTTTTTT
TRBJ1-2 | NA | TRBV7-3 | NA | CASSLEWQGGVNYGYTF | TGTGCCAGCAGCTTAGAGTGGCAGGGTGGAGTTAACTATGGCTACACCTTC
TRBJ2-2 | NA | TRBV5-6 | TRBD2 | CASSPTSVPEGRTGELFF | TGTGCCAGCAGCCCGACTAGCGTCCCGGAGGGGCGCACCGGGGAGCTGTTTTTT
TRBJ1-3 | NA | TRBV28 | TRBD1 | CASRGQGIYSGNTIYF | TGTGCCAGCAGGGGACAGGGGATATACTCTGGAAACACCATATATTTT
TRBJ2-1 | NA | TRBV5-1 | TRBD2 | CASSFDSGRPSNEQFF | TGCGCCAGCAGCTTTGATAGCGGGAGGCCCTCTAATGAGCAGTTCTTC
TRBJ1-5 | once | TRBV6-1 | NA | CASSEAKQGRPYSNQPQHF | TGTGCCAGCAGTGAAGCCAAGCAGGGGCGCCCCTATAGCAATCAGCCCCAGCATTTT
TRBJ1-2 | NA | TRBV9 | NA | CASSVQGGNGYTF | TGTGCCAGCAGCGTACAAGGGGGTAATGGCTACACCTTC
TRBJ1-2 | NA | TRBV4-2 | NA | CASSQEGGTGTYTF | TGTGCCAGCAGCCAAGAAGGCGGTACAGGGACCTACACCTTC
TRBJ2-7 | NA | TRBV7-9 | NA | CASSSLPVDYEQYF | TGTGCCAGCAGCTCGCTCCCGGTTGACTACGAGCAGTACTTC
TRBJ2-2 | NA | TRBV13 | TRBD1 | CASRIMTGGGDTGELFF | TGTGCCAGCAGGATTATGACAGGGGGCGGGGACACCGGGGAGCTGTTTTTT
TRBJ2-2 | NA | TRBV27 | TRBD1 | CASSLGQGAVITGELFF | TGTGCCAGCAGCCTGGGACAGGGGGCGGTTATCACCGGGGAGCTGTTTTTT
TRBJ1-2 | NA | TRBV27 | NA | CASSFLPKGDYGYTF | TGTGCCAGCAGTTTCCTCCCGAAGGGGGACTATGGCTACACCTTC
TRBJ2-2 | NA | TRBV4-3 | NA | CASSQDLGGIGELFF | TGCGCCAGCAGCCAAGATCTTGGGGGGATAGGGGAGCTGTTTTTT
TRBJ1-6 | NA | TRBV11-2 | NA | CASSLGGVGSYNSPLHF | TGTGCCAGCAGCCTGGGCGGGGTGGGCTCCTATAATTCACCCCTCCACTTT
TRBJ1-3 | NA | TRBV7-9 | TRBD1 | CASSPGTGPGNTIYF | TGTGCCAGCAGCCCAGGGACAGGCCCGGGAAACACCATATATTTT
TRBJ2-3 | NA | TRBV7-3 | NA | CASSPRGAVTDTQYF | TGTGCCAGCAGCCCCCGGGGGGCCGTCACAGATACGCAGTATTTT
TRBJ2-5 | NA | TRBV6-2/TRBV6-3 | TRBD2 | CASSHDTTSGQETQYF | TGTGCCAGCAGCCACGATACAACTAGCGGGCAAGAGACCCAGTACTTC
TRBJ2-1 | once | TRBV11-2 | TRBD1 | CASQGATYNEQFF | TGTGCCTCCCAGGGGGCCACCTACAATGAGCAGTTCTTC
TRBJ2-3 | NA | TRBV29-1 | TRBD2 | CSARTSGEATQYF | TGCAGCGCCCGAACTAGCGGGGAGGCAACGCAGTATTTT
TRBJ1-1 | NA | TRBV5-1 | NA | CASNAGVANTEAFF | TGCGCCAGCAACGCAGGGGTTGCGAACACTGAAGCTTTCTTT
TRBJ2-1 | NA | TRBV11-2 | TRBD2 | CASSPASGADNEQFF | TGTGCCAGCAGCCCTGCCAGCGGGGCGGACAATGAGCAGTTCTTC
TRBJ2-7 | NA | TRBV29-1 | TRBD2 | CSVTFGLANYEQYF | TGCAGCGTGACCTTCGGACTAGCGAACTACGAGCAGTACTTC
TRBJ2-7 | NA | TRBV27 | TRBD2 | CASSSPGLADYEQYF | TGTGCCAGCAGTTCCCCAGGACTAGCCGACTACGAGCAGTACTTC
TRBJ2-1 | NA | TRBV28 | NA | CASRSAGDSYNEQFF | TGTGCCAGCAGGTCGGCTGGAGACTCCTACAATGAGCAGTTCTTC
TRBJ1-5 | once | TRBV28 | NA | CGTSTLKQPQHF | TGTGGTACATCGACTTTAAAGCAGCCCCAGCATTTT
TRBJ1-2 | NA | TRBV7-9 | TRBD1 | CASTLGGLYGYTF | TGTGCCAGCACCCTAGGGGGCTTGTATGGCTACACCTTC